This passage covers 28 T cell receptor beta chains from one sample sequenced in a study of blood T cell repertoires in COVID-19. Assay: immunoSEQ multiplex PCR; the TCRdb copy retains only in-frame clones and omits some. Counted here are 150,000 to 200,000 clones, approximately 86% occurring once; the ten biggest clones make up around 8.6%. Sample: peripheral blood. These receptors were taken from a man aged 45-65 years with active or convalescent COVID-19.

This rearrangement joins TRBV19 to TRBJ2-1, with 10 nucleotides matching TRBD1. The length of the CDR3 is 17 residues. Germline CDR1 is LNHDA and CDR2 is SQIVND (reference sequence). V gave up 5 bases and J gave up 6 bases; unmatched junction bases: 13. CDR3 sequence: CASSPTPGTGAGNEQFF. The CDR3 DNA follows: TGTGCCAGTAGTCCAACCCCCGGGACAGGGGCGGGCAATGAGCAGTTCTTC.

The chain combines TRBV11-2 with TRBJ1-1; maybe TRBD1 (5 bases). The CDR3 consists of 13 residues. V gave up 2 bases and J gave up 8 bases, with 12 bases separating them. Per the germline V gene, CDR1 is SGHAT and CDR2 is FQNNGV. The CDR3 bases are TGTGCCAGCAGCTTATGGGGCGTAGGGGAAGCTTTCTTT. It yields the protein CASSLWGVGEAFF.

The chain carries TRBV15 and TRBJ2-7, with 9 bases matching TRBD1. Germline-derived CDR1 and CDR2 are LNHNV and YYDKDF (reference sequence). The CDR3 has 15 amino acids. V was clipped by 7 bases and J by 2 bases; unmatched bases: 9. The CDR3 here is CATTIDRGNTYEQYF. The DNA of the CDR3 is TGTGCCACCACCATTGACAGGGGGAATACCTACGAGCAGTACTTC.

The rearrangement uses TRBV7-2 and TRBJ1-2; TRBD1 matches at 7 bases. CDR1 is SGHTA and CDR2 is FQGNSA in the germline V gene. Losses at the gene ends were 5 bases for V and 7 bases for J; bases not matched to a gene: 13. The CDR3 totals 15 residues. CDR3 bases: TGTGCCAGCAGCACACTCGGGCAGGGGGTGGGTGGCTACACCTTC. Its translation is CASSTLGQGVGGYTF.

CDR3 sequence reads: CASSEVHGTSLYF. CDR3 coding DNA: TGTGCCAGCAGTGAAGTCCACGGGACTAGCCTGTACTTC. The chain is built from TRBV6-1 and TRBJ2-7, with 9 bases matching TRBD2. The J segment lost 12 bases and the V segment lost 1 base, leaving 7 bases of the junction unmatched. This CDR3 comprises 13 residues. In germline, CDR1 is MNHNS, CDR2 SASEGT.

This chain joins TRBV6-5 and TRBJ2-3; tentative D call: TRBD2 (5 bases). Germline V gene lookup returns CDR1 MNHEY and CDR2 SVGAGI. There are 14 residues in the CDR3. Trimming removed 11 bases at V and 3 bases at J, with 18 bases between. CDR3 nucleotide sequence: TGTGCCTCCCTAGCCTCCGTGGGGACAGATACGCAGTATTTT. Its protein product is CASLASVGTDTQYF.

The chain is built from TRBV5-4 and TRBJ2-7; D is possibly TRBD1 (6 bases). V dropped 2 bases and J dropped 0 bases, with 9 bases sitting between them. This CDR3 has 14 amino acids. Per the germline V gene, CDR1 is SGHNT and CDR2 is YYREEE (reference sequence). This CDR3 reads CASSFRDNSYEQYF. The CDR3 DNA reads as TGTGCCAGCAGCTTTCGGGACAACTCCTACGAGCAGTACTTC.

The chain has TRBV12-5 and TRBJ1-2, with 10 bases lining up with TRBD1. This CDR3 is 14 amino acids long. The V gene's germline CDR1 is LGHNT and CDR2 FRNRAP. V was clipped by 3 bases and J by 7 bases; unmatched bases: 5. For the CDR3, the DNA is TGTGCTAGTGGTTTAGACAGGGGGCTGGGTGGCTACACCTTC. It is translated as CASGLDRGLGGYTF.

The rearrangement joins TRBV30 to TRBJ1-4; TRBD1 matches 7 bases. With V trimmed by 4 bases and J by 6 bases, 5 bases remained unmatched. Germline CDR1 GTSNPN, CDR2 SVGIG (reference sequence). The CDR3 has 13 amino acids. In DNA, the CDR3 is TGTGCCTGGAATTCTGGACAGGATGAAAAACTGTTTTTT. It encodes CAWNSGQDEKLFF.

This chain links TRBV14 with TRBJ1-6; the D is unclear. In germline, CDR1 is SGHDN, CDR2 FVKESK. This CDR3 spans 12 amino acids. V lost 6 bases and J 9 bases, leaving 9 bases between the germline ends. Here the CDR3 DNA reads TGTGCCAGCAGTTCAAGTAGTTCACCCCTCCACTTT. The encoded protein is CASSSSSSPLHF.

This clone has only a few counts. In nucleotides, the CDR3 is TGTGCCAGCAGGATAACATCGGCGGGTGCCTACGAGCAGTACTTC. Translation: CASRITSAGAYEQYF. This chain joins TRBV27 and TRBJ2-7, with D perhaps matching TRBD2 (5 bases). V lost 6 bases, J lost 2 bases, and 17 bases lay in between. The CDR3 extends over 15 amino acids. Germline-derived CDR1 and CDR2 are MNHEY and SMNVEV (reference sequence).

The V call is TRBV10-3, the J call TRBJ2-3; 8 nucleotides align to TRBD1. V was clipped by 0 bases and J by 2 bases; unmatched bases: 7. The length of the CDR3 is 17 residues. Germline V lookup: CDR1 ENHRY, CDR2 SYGVKD. The CDR3 region is CAISESLRTGLTDTQYF. The CDR3 DNA is TGTGCCATCAGTGAGTCGTTACGGACAGGGCTCACAGATACGCAGTATTTT.

The rearrangement joins TRBV21-1 to TRBJ1-3; the table's D call, TRBD1, was not checked against the DNA. TRBV21-1 is a pseudogene locus. CDR3 size: 21 residues. CDR3 bases: TGTGCCAGCAGCTCCTACCTGACCACTCCGGGACAGGGTTTTTCGGGAAACACCATATATTTT. Encoded protein: CASSSYLTTPGQGFSGNTIYF.

The chain combines TRBV5-3 with TRBJ2-7; 7 bases map to TRBD2. TRBV5-3 is designated an ORF whose function remains uncertain. This CDR3 is 16 amino acids long. J lost 2 bases, V lost 4 bases, and 12 bases had no gene match. The CDR3 loop is CARSDLLAEQAYEQYF. Written as DNA, the CDR3 is TGTGCCAGAAGCGACCTGCTAGCGGAACAGGCCTACGAGCAGTACTTC.

This sequence joins TRBV28 and TRBJ1-1; D is perhaps TRBD1 (6 bases). There are 15 residues in the CDR3. Germline V gene lookup returns CDR1 MDHEN and CDR2 SYDVKM. V dropped 3 bases and J dropped 4 bases, with 15 bases sitting between them. CDR3 sequence reads: CASSFLRGKGTEAFF. Written as DNA, the CDR3 is TGTGCCAGCAGTTTCCTCAGGGGCAAGGGCACTGAAGCTTTCTTT.

The chain employs TRBV18 and TRBJ1-4; 8 bases line up with TRBD1. Germline-derived CDR1 and CDR2 are KGHSH and LQKENI. This CDR3 is 15 amino acids long. J lost 8 bases, V lost 3 bases, and 8 bases had no gene match. The CDR3 is CASSPIGQGREKLFF. The CDR3 nucleotides read TGTGCCAGCTCACCCATTGGACAGGGAAGGGAAAAACTGTTTTTT.

The V gene is TRBV28, the J gene TRBJ1-5; D not resolved. The germline V and J ends were trimmed by 8 bases and 4 bases, with 12 bases remaining between them. The CDR3 extends over 13 amino acids. Germline CDR1 reads MDHEN; CDR2 reads SYDVKM. CDR3 residues: CASQHRTNQPQHF. CDR3 nucleotide sequence: TGTGCCAGCCAGCACAGAACAAATCAGCCCCAGCATTTT.

The rearrangement links TRBV21-1 to TRBJ2-4; TRBD1 reflects the table's D call only, with no check against the DNA. TRBV21-1 is recorded as a pseudogene. This CDR3 is built from 17 residues. As DNA, the CDR3 is TGTGCCAGCAGTTCACCCGGGGACAGGAAAGCCAAAAACATTCAGTACTTC. Translated, it gives CASSSPGDRKAKNIQYF.

The V call is TRBV19, the J call TRBJ2-7, with 8 bases lining up with TRBD2. After removal of 5 bases from V and 2 bases from J, the junction contained 14 bases not matched to a gene. CDR1 and CDR2 (germline): LNHDA, SQIVND (reference sequence). The CDR3 has 17 amino acids. In DNA form, the CDR3 reads TGTGCCAGTAGTCGGGACGGGGCGGGGGGTCAACCCTACGAGCAGTACTTC. Amino acids: CASSRDGAGGQPYEQYF.

This chain connects TRBV7-2 to TRBJ1-1; D possibly corresponds to TRBD1 (6 bases). The V end was cut by 5 bases, the J end by 8 bases, with 15 bases between. CDR3 size: 13 residues. CDR1 is SGHTA and CDR2 is FQGNSA in the germline V gene. CDR3 sequence reads: CASSLEGGTEAFF. CDR3 DNA sequence: TGTGCCAGCAGCCTGGAGGGGGGGACAGAAGCTTTCTTT.

The V and J genes are TRBV6-5 and TRBJ1-2, with 7 bases identical to TRBD1. The germline V gene has CDR1 MNHEY and CDR2 SVGAGI. V was clipped by 2 bases and J by 6 bases; unmatched bases: 3. The CDR3 runs to 13 residues. The CDR3 coding sequence is TGTGCCAGCAGTTACGAGGGGGCGGATGGCTACACCTTC. Residues: CASSYEGADGYTF.

CDR3 loop: CASSSLQGTLTEAFF. CDR3 sequence (DNA): TGCGCCAGCAGCTCGTTACAGGGGACATTGACTGAAGCTTTCTTT. The V call is TRBV5-1, the J call TRBJ1-1; 7 nucleotides align to TRBD1. Unmatched junction bases numbered 10, after V lost 3 bases and J lost 5 bases. This CDR3 comprises 15 residues. Looked up from germline, CDR1 is SGHRS and CDR2 is YFSETQ.

The chain links TRBV9 to TRBJ2-2, with TRBD1 as a possible D gene (5 bases). The CDR3 consists of 16 residues. V gave up 0 bases and J gave up 0 bases, with 9 bases separating them. CDR1 SGDLS and CDR2 YYNGEE come from the germline V gene. The CDR3 DNA reads as TGTGCCAGCAGCGTAGACCAGGGCGCGAACACCGGGGAGCTGTTTTTT. This codes for CASSVDQGANTGELFF. The whole variable domain, remainder taken from reference TRBV9 and TRBJ2-2, is DSGVTQTPKHLITATGQRVTLRCSPRSGDLSVYWYQQSLDQGLQFLIQYYNGEERAKGNILERFSAQQFPDLHSELNLSSLELGDSALYFCASSVDQGANTGELFFGEGSRLTVL.

A few counts support this clone. The gene calls are TRBV11-2 and TRBJ2-7; possibly TRBD1 for D (6 bases). This CDR3 comprises 13 residues. CDR1 and CDR2 from the germline V gene are SGHAT and FQNNGV. V dropped 3 bases and J dropped 9 bases, with 15 bases sitting between them. The chain's CDR3 is CASSLTGLTPQYF. In DNA, the CDR3 is TGTGCCAGCAGCTTGACAGGCCTCACCCCGCAGTACTTC. The full variable domain, in which reference TRBV11-2 and TRBJ2-7 provide the parts outside the CDR3, is EAGVAQSPRYKIIEKRQSVAFWCNPISGHATLYWYQQILGQGPKLLIQFQNNGVVDDSQLPKDRFSAERLKGVDSTLKIQPAKLEDSAVYLCASSLTGLTPQYFGPGTRLTVT.

This chain joins TRBV5-4 and TRBJ1-1, with D possibly TRBD1 on 5 matching bases. The CDR3 has 13 amino acids. Trimming stripped 3 bases from V and 0 bases from J, with 6 bases between. Germline V gives CDR1 SGHNT, CDR2 YYREEE (reference sequence). The CDR3 is CASSSDMNTEAFF. CDR3 DNA sequence: TGTGCCAGCAGCTCGGACATGAACACTGAAGCTTTCTTT.

The V call is TRBV18, the J call TRBJ1-5, with 7 bases lining up with TRBD1. The germline V gene has CDR1 KGHSH and CDR2 LQKENI. There are 15 residues in the CDR3. J lost 3 bases, V lost 5 bases, and 7 bases had no gene match. CDR3 loop: CASSFGQEDNQPQHF. As DNA, the CDR3 is TGTGCCAGCTCATTCGGACAGGAGGACAATCAGCCCCAGCATTTT.

V and J are TRBV3-1 (or the pseudogene TRBV3-2) and TRBJ2-3; D is undetermined. CDR3 length: 13 amino acids. CDR1 is LGHDT, CDR2 YNNKEL, per germline (reference sequence). Trimming pared 0 bases from V and 6 bases from J, leaving 7 bases between. The chain's CDR3 is CASSQDSLDTQYF. CDR3 in DNA: TGTGCCAGCAGCCAAGATTCCCTGGATACGCAGTATTTT.

The CDR3 loop reads CASSVEPENTEAFF. In nucleotides, the CDR3 is TGTGCCAGCAGCGTAGAACCAGAGAACACTGAAGCTTTCTTT. The gene calls are TRBV9 and TRBJ1-1; no clear D. V was trimmed by 0 bases and J by 1 base, leaving 7 bases between them. CDR1 is SGDLS, CDR2 YYNGEE, per germline. This CDR3 is 14 amino acids long.